These 25 T cell receptor beta chains share one sample of origin, sequenced in a study of cytomegalovirus exposure and HLA in healthy donors. Primers: 60 Vbeta forward and 13 Jbeta reverse. Some clones are missing from TCRdb's copy, which holds only in-frame ones; the method was immunoSEQ multiplex PCR. The data hold about 130,000 clones, with approximately 80% observed a single time. The sample comprised PBMCs. All receptors come from a man aged 50-59 years in good health and CMV-seronegative.

This chain uses TRBV6-1 with TRBJ2-1; TRBD2 aligns across 7 bases. The CDR3 has 11 amino acids. CDR1 and CDR2 (germline): MNHNS, SASEGT. The ends lost 6 bases at V and 12 bases at J; junction bases unmatched: 5. CDR3 nucleotides: TGTGCCAGCAGGGGCCCGGGGGGGCAGTTCTTC. Protein: CASRGPGGQFF.

The CDR3 region has the DNA TGTGCCAGCAGCTTAATGGCTAGCGGAAGCTTGAATGAGCAGTTCTTC. It specifies CASSLMASGSLNEQFF. The genes are TRBV7-3 and TRBJ2-1, with TRBD2 identical over 7 bases. Germline CDR1 reads SGHTA; CDR2 reads FQGTGA. CDR3 length equals 16 residues. With V trimmed by 1 base and J by 7 bases, 10 bases remained unmatched.

The chain recombines TRBV7-2 with TRBJ1-5; D may be TRBD1 (5 bases). This CDR3 has 15 amino acids. The V gene's germline CDR1 is SGHTA and CDR2 FQGNSA. The germline V and J ends were trimmed by 5 bases and 2 bases, with 13 bases remaining between them. The DNA of the CDR3 is TGTGCCAGCAGCCTGGGGGGGTCTGGCAATCAGCCCCAGCATTTT. This gives the protein CASSLGGSGNQPQHF.

The V call is TRBV12-5, the J call TRBJ1-3; D is unclear. This CDR3 is 12 amino acids long. V dropped 1 base and J dropped 7 bases, with 5 bases sitting between them. CDR1 and CDR2 from the germline V gene are LGHNT and FRNRAP. In nucleotides, the CDR3 is TGTGCTAGTGGTTTGGACGGGAACACCATATATTTT. It translates to CASGLDGNTIYF.

CDR3 sequence reads: CASRTGLYQPQHF. DNA for the CDR3: TGTGCCAGCAGGACAGGGCTTTATCAGCCCCAGCATTTT. The rearrangement links TRBV6-6 to TRBJ1-5, with 7 bases aligning to TRBD1. CDR1 is MNHNY and CDR2 is SVGAGI in the germline V gene (reference sequence). V lost 6 bases to trimming and J lost 5 bases; unmatched junction nucleotides: 4. The CDR3 has 13 residues.

The V and J genes are TRBV5-1 and TRBJ1-2; D is uncertain. V was cut by 4 bases and J by 5 bases, with 9 bases left in between. Germline V CDR1 and CDR2: SGHRS, YFSETQ. The CDR3 length is 12 residues. CDR3: CASSVDKYGYTF. The CDR3 bases are TGCGCCAGCAGCGTAGACAAGTATGGCTACACCTTC. Full variable domain (outside the CDR3, taken from reference TRBV5-1 and TRBJ1-2): KAGVTQTPRYLIKTRGQQVTLSCSPISGHRSVSWYQQTPGQGLQFLFEYFSETQRNKGNFPGRFSGRQFSNSRSEMNVSTLELGDSALYLCASSVDKYGYTFGSGTRLTVV.

The chain carries TRBV7-8 and TRBJ1-2, with 8 bases that match TRBD1. The CDR3 is made up of 14 amino acids. The germline V gene has CDR1 SGHVS and CDR2 FQNEAQ. J gave up 5 bases and V 5 bases, and 7 bases lay outside the gene matches. CDR3 sequence reads: CASSPNRQGYGYTF. The CDR3, as DNA: TGTGCCAGCAGCCCCAACCGACAGGGGTATGGCTACACCTTC.

The chain recombines TRBV6-1 with TRBJ2-7; 8 bases line up with TRBD1. Per the germline V gene, CDR1 is MNHNS and CDR2 is SASEGT. V was clipped by 3 bases and J by 6 bases; unmatched bases: 19. This CDR3 region has 18 residues. The CDR3 bases are TGTGCCAGCAGTGAGGGACAGGTGTTGGTGGTCCCGAGGCGCGAGCAGTACGTC. This translates into CASSEGQVLVVPRREQYV.

The V and J genes are TRBV5-4 and TRBJ2-3, with a tentative D call TRBD2 (5 bases). This CDR3 spans 13 amino acids. Germline V gives CDR1 SGHNT, CDR2 YYREEE (reference sequence). V was clipped by 5 bases and J by 4 bases, with 11 bases between them. This CDR3 reads CASSKEGADTQYF. Here the CDR3 DNA reads TGTGCCAGCAGTAAAGAGGGTGCAGATACGCAGTATTTT.

This chain joins TRBV5-1 and TRBJ2-2; the match to TRBD2 covers 7 bases. Germline V gene data show CDR1 as SGHRS and CDR2 as YFSETQ. The CDR3 totals 16 residues. With 1 base clipped from V and 2 bases from J, the junction kept 5 bases outside the gene matches. The CDR3 DNA sequence: TGCGCCAGCAGCTTGCTTGGGGGGGACAACACCGGGGAGCTGTTTTTT. Protein: CASSLLGGDNTGELFF.

This clone has more than one count but fewer than ten. This sequence joins TRBV11-2 and TRBJ2-3; perhaps TRBD2 as D (7 bases). Germline assignment: CDR1 SGHAT and CDR2 FQNNGV. With 0 bases removed from V and 4 bases from J, the gap between germline ends came to 17 bases. CDR3 length: 17 amino acids. CDR3 amino acids: CASSLETGRGRADTQYF. The CDR3 DNA is TGTGCCAGCAGCTTAGAGACGGGGCGGGGGCGAGCAGATACGCAGTATTTT.

The rearrangement uses TRBV2 and TRBJ1-2; 9 bases align to TRBD1. Germline assignment: CDR1 SNHLY and CDR2 FYNNEI. V gave up 5 bases and J gave up 4 bases; unmatched junction bases: 5. CDR3 length: 14 amino acids. The CDR3 region is CASSPQGALYGYTF. CDR3 coding DNA: TGTGCCAGCAGTCCACAGGGGGCCCTCTATGGCTACACCTTC.

This clone showed up just once. The rearrangement joins TRBV2 to TRBJ1-6, with D maybe TRBD1 (6 bases). Germline assignment: CDR1 SNHLY and CDR2 FYNNEI. CDR3 size: 15 residues. V was trimmed by 8 bases and J by 5 bases, leaving 16 bases between them. CDR3 in DNA: TGTGCCAGCGGGCACAGGGAAGTGAATAATTCACCCCTCCACTTT. Its protein product is CASGHREVNNSPLHF.

The rearrangement links TRBV7-6 to TRBJ2-1; 7 bases fit TRBD2. The CDR3 sequence is 16 residues long. V shed 1 base and J 0 bases; nucleotides not matched to a gene: 3. CDR1 is SGHVS and CDR2 is FNYEAQ in the germline V gene. The CDR3: CASSLEGGGSYNEQFF. The CDR3 coding sequence is TGTGCCAGCAGCTTAGAGGGCGGGGGCTCCTACAATGAGCAGTTCTTC.

The J gene is TRBJ2-7, the V gene TRBV6-1, with 8 bases matching TRBD1. The CDR3 contains 14 residues. CDR1 is MNHNS, CDR2 SASEGT, per germline. V dropped 7 bases and J dropped 4; count of bases not matched to a gene: 9. This chain's CDR3 is CASTGTGGRYEQYF. DNA for the CDR3: TGTGCCAGCACGGGAACAGGGGGGAGATACGAGCAGTACTTC.

The chain uses TRBV30 and TRBJ1-1; perhaps TRBD1 as D (5 bases). V was trimmed by 6 bases and J by 3 bases, leaving 23 bases between them. The CDR3 contains 16 residues. CDR1 is GTSNPN, CDR2 SVGIG, per germline (reference sequence). The CDR3 protein is CACFDGTGSRDTEAFF. CDR3 DNA sequence: TGTGCCTGCTTCGATGGCACAGGCAGCCGGGACACTGAAGCTTTCTTT.

This chain joins TRBV4-2 and TRBJ2-5; 10 bases match TRBD1. Germline CDR1 is LGHNA and CDR2 is YNFKEQ. Trimming removed 0 bases from V and 3 bases from J; junction bases left unmatched: 4. The CDR3 has 16 amino acids. The CDR3 protein is CASSQEPGQGKETQYF. The CDR3 DNA reads as TGTGCCAGCAGCCAAGAGCCGGGACAGGGGAAAGAGACCCAGTACTTC.

This clone was seen more than once but under ten times. The rearrangement uses TRBV7-9 and TRBJ2-4; 8 bases line up with TRBD2. Looked up from germline, CDR1 is SEHNR and CDR2 is FQNEAQ (reference sequence). Trimming removed 5 bases from V and 5 bases from J; junction bases left unmatched: 14. The CDR3 is 17 residues long. As DNA, the CDR3 is TGTGCCAGCAGCCAGAGGGTCTCGGGGGGGCCGGAAAACATTCAGTACTTC. It encodes CASSQRVSGGPENIQYF.

The chain employs TRBV15 and TRBJ2-1; 11 nucleotides match TRBD1. Germline V gives CDR1 LNHNV, CDR2 YYDKDF (reference sequence). Trimming at V came to 2 bases and at J to 8 bases, leaving 5 bases not matched to a gene. The CDR3 is 15 residues long. CDR3 sequence (DNA): TGTGCCACCAGCAGATCATGGGACAGGGGGGATGAGCAGTTCTTC. Its translation is CATSRSWDRGDEQFF.

The V and J genes are TRBV9 and TRBJ1-2; D not resolved. CDR1 and CDR2 from the germline V gene are SGDLS and YYNGEE. CDR3 size: 12 residues. The V end was cut by 4 bases, the J end by 0 bases, with 4 bases between. The CDR3 coding sequence is TGTGCCAGCAGCCTCTCTAACTATGGCTACACCTTC. Its protein is CASSLSNYGYTF. The variable domain in full, with the rest retrieved from reference TRBV9 and TRBJ1-2, is DSGVTQTPKHLITATGQRVTLRCSPRSGDLSVYWYQQSLDQGLQFLIQYYNGEERAKGNILERFSAQQFPDLHSELNLSSLELGDSALYFCASSLSNYGYTFGSGTRLTVV.

The chain recombines TRBV5-1 with TRBJ1-2, with D uncertain. Looked up from germline, CDR1 is SGHRS and CDR2 is YFSETQ. The CDR3 has 15 residues. The V gene lost 0 bases and the J gene lost 2 bases, with 11 bases spanning the gap. CDR3 amino acids: CASSLGAEGNYGYTF. The CDR3 DNA sequence: TGCGCCAGCAGCTTGGGGGCCGAGGGCAACTATGGCTACACCTTC.

V is TRBV2 and J is TRBJ2-5; 14 bases line up with TRBD2. This CDR3 region has 17 residues. Germline lookup yields CDR1 SNHLY and CDR2 FYNNEI. V dropped 6 bases and J dropped 5; count of bases not matched to a gene: 11. CDR3 protein: CASRDRTSGGNRETQYF. CDR3 nucleotide sequence: TGTGCCAGCAGGGATCGGACTAGCGGGGGGAACAGGGAGACCCAGTACTTC.

In this sample, this clone turned up once. The V gene is TRBV5-4, the J gene TRBJ1-1; possible D gene TRBD1, 6 bases. The CDR3 is made up of 13 amino acids. CDR1 is SGHNT and CDR2 is YYREEE in the germline V gene (reference sequence). V dropped 5 bases and J dropped 5 bases, with 13 bases sitting between them. CDR3 DNA: TGTGCCAGCAGTGCGAGGGGGGGAACTGAAGCTTTCTTT. Its translation: CASSARGGTEAFF.

The CDR3 DNA follows: TGTGCCAGCAGCGCTCCGCAACGGGGTGATTACGAGCAGTACTTC. Translated: CASSAPQRGDYEQYF. The rearrangement joins TRBV9 to TRBJ2-5; D may be TRBD2 (5 bases). The better agreement between TRBJ2-7 and the DNA end casts doubt on the J call. Per germline, CDR1 SGDLS and CDR2 YYNGEE. This CDR3 has 15 residues.

This chain links TRBV11-3 with TRBJ2-7, with 7 bases matching TRBD2. With 2 bases clipped from V and 3 bases from J, the junction kept 1 base outside the gene matches. Germline V CDR1 and CDR2: SGHNT, YENEEA. The CDR3 runs 13 residues. CDR3 protein: CASSLSGGYEQYF. The DNA for the CDR3 is TGTGCCAGCAGCTTATCGGGGGGCTACGAGCAGTACTTC.